This T cell receptor (beta chain) originates from a study of T cell repertoires in cytomegalovirus infection. Turning to the study itself: Alongside well-studied HLA-B-restricted CMV epitopes, recently identified HLA-C-restricted CMV epitopes were also used. The study's findings and limits: The ex vivo response showed dominance by HLA-C-restricted CMV-specific TCR beta clonotypes.

V shed 7 bases and J shed 1 base, with 13 bases lying between them. This CDR3 has 14 residues. Comment on this clonotype: Its antigen is as yet unknown.

TCRdb reprocessed the reads with MiXCR, giving one entry per CDR3 protein. The sample has roughly 860,000 distinct CDR3 sequences; around a third are singletons. The gene calls are TRBV12-3 or TRBV12-4 and TRBJ2-5; no clear D. The TCR originated in a human donor in good health (CMV status not recorded). Some clones in this sample may be carry-over from other donors' samples. The source material was cultured CD8+ T cells from PBMCs, sampled from culture after CMV antigen stimulation. CDR3 region: CASTPDGFQETQYF. Here the CDR3 DNA reads TGTGCCAGCACTCCAGATGGATTCCAAGAGACCCAGTACTTC.